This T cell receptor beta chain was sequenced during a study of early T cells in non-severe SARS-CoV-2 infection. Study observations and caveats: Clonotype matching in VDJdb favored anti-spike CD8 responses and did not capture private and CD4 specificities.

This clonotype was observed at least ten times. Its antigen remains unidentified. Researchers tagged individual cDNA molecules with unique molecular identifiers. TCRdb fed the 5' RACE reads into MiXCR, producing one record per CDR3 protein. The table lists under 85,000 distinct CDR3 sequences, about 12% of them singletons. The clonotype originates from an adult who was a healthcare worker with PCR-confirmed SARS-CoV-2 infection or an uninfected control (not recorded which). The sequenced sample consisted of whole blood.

The CDR3 protein is CASSSLAVDEQFF. For the CDR3, the DNA is TGCGCCAGCAGCTCCTTGGCGGTGGATGAGCAGTTCTTC. This sequence joins TRBV5-1 and TRBJ2-1; no firm D call. Germline V gives CDR1 SGHRS, CDR2 YFSETQ. Trimming removed 3 bases from V and 8 bases from J, with 12 bases in between. The CDR3 covers 13 residues.